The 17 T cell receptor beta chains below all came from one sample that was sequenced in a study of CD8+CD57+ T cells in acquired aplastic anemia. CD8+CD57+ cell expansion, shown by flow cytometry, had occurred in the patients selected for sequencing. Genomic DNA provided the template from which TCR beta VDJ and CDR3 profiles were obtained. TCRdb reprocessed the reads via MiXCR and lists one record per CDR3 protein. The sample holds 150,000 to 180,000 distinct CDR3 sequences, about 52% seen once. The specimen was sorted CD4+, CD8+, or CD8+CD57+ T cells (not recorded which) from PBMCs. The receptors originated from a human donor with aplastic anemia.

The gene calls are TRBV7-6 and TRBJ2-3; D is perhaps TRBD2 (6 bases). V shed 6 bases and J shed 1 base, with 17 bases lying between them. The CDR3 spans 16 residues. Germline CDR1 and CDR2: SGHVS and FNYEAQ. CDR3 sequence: CASSLGVGGGTDTQYF. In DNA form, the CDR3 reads TGTGCCAGCAGTCTCGGGGTGGGCGGGGGCACAGATACGCAGTATTTT.

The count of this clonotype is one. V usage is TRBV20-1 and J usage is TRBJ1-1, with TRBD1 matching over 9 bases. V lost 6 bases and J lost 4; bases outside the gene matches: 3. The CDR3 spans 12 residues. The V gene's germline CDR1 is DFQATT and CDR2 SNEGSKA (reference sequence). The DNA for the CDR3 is TGCAGTGCCGGGGACAGGGCCACTGAAGCTTTCTTT. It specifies CSAGDRATEAFF.

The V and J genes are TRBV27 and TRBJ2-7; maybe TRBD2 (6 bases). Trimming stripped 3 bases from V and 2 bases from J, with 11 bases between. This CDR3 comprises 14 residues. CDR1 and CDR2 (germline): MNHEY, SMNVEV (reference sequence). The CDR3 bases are TGTGCCAGCAGTTTTTCCGCGGGGACCTACGAGCAGTACTTC. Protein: CASSFSAGTYEQYF.

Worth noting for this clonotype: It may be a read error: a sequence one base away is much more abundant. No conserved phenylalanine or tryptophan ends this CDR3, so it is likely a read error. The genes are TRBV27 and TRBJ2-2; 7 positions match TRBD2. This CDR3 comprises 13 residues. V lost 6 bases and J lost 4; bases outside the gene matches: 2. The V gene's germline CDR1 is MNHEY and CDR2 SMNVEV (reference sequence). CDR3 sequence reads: CASRGRATGELFS. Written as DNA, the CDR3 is TGTGCCAGCAGGGGGAGGGCCACCGGGGAGCTGTTTTCT.

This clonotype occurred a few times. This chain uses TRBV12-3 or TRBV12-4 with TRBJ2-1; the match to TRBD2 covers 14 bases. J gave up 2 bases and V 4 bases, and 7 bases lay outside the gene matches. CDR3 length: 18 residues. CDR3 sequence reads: CASSSGTSGGLPYNEQFF. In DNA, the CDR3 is TGTGCCAGCAGTTCCGGGACTAGCGGGGGACTTCCCTACAATGAGCAGTTCTTC.

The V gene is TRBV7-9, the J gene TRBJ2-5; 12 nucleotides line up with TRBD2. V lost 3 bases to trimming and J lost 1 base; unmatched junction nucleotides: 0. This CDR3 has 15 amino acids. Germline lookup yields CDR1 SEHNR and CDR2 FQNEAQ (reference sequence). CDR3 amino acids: CASSLTSGSQETQYF. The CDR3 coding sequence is TGTGCCAGCAGCTTGACTAGCGGGAGCCAAGAGACCCAGTACTTC.

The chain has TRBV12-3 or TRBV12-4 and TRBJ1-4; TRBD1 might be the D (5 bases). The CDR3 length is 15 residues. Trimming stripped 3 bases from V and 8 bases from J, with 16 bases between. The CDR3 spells CASSLGLMGPEKLFF. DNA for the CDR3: TGTGCCAGCAGTTTGGGTCTAATGGGGCCCGAAAAACTGTTTTTT.

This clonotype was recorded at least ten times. The CDR3 reads CAIRPGGTEIQETQYF. The CDR3, as DNA: TGTGCCATCAGACCCGGTGGGACAGAGATCCAAGAGACCCAGTACTTC. The V gene is TRBV10-3, the J gene TRBJ2-5; TRBD1 matches at 7 bases. V trimming: 6 bases; J trimming: 1 base; junction bases outside the gene matches: 11. Germline V gene data show CDR1 as ENHRY and CDR2 as SYGVKD. The CDR3 is made up of 16 amino acids.

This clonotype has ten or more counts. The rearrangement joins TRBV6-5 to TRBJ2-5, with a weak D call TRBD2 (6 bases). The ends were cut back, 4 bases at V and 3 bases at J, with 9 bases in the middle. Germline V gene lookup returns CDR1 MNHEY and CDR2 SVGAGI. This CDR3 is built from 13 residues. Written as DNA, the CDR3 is TGTGCCAGCAGTTGGAGGGTTGAAGAGACCCAGTACTTC. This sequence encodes CASSWRVEETQYF.

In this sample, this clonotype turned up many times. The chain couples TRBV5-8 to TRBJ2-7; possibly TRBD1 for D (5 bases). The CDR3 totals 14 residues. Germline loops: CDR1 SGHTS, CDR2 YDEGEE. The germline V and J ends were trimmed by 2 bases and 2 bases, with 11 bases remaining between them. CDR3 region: CASSFRQRAYEQYF. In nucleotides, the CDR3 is TGTGCCAGCAGCTTTCGACAGCGTGCCTACGAGCAGTACTTC.

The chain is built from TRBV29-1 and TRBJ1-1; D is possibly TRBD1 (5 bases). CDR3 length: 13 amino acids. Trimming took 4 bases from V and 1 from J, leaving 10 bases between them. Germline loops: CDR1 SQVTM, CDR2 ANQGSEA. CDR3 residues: CSVVPGWNTEAFF. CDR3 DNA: TGCAGCGTTGTACCAGGGTGGAACACTGAAGCTTTCTTT. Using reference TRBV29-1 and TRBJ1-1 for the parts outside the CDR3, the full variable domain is SAVISQKPSRDICQRGTSLTIQCQVDSQVTMMFWYRQQPGQSLTLIATANQGSEATYESGFVIDKFPISRPNLTFSTLTVSNMSPEDSSIYLCSVVPGWNTEAFFGQGTRLTVV.

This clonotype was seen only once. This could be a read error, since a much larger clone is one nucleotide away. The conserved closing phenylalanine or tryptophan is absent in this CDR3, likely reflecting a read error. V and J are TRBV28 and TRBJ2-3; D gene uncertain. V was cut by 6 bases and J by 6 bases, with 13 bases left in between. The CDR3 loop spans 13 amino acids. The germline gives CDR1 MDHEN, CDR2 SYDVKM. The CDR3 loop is CASRAQMQDTQYL. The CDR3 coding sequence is TGTGCCAGCAGAGCCCAAATGCAGGATACGCAGTATCTT.

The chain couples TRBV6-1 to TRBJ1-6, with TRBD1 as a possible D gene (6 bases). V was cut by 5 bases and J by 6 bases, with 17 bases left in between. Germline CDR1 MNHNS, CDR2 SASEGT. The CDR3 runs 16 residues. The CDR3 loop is CASSPTGLGPNSPLHF. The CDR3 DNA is TGTGCCAGCAGTCCGACAGGACTTGGCCCTAATTCACCCCTCCACTTT.

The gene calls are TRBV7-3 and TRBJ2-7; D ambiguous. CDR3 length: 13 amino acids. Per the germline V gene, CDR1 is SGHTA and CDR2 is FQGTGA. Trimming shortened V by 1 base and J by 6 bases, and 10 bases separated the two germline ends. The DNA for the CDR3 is TGTGCCAGCAGCTTAAGTCAGGTCGGCGAGCAGTACTTC. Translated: CASSLSQVGEQYF.

The CDR3 region is CASRNTVTYEQYV. For the CDR3, the DNA is TGTGCCAGCAGGAACACGGTGACCTACGAGCAGTACGTC. The rearrangement uses TRBV6-1 and TRBJ2-7, with D uncertain. V was clipped by 6 bases and J by 2 bases, with 11 bases between them. In germline, CDR1 is MNHNS, CDR2 SASEGT. The CDR3 runs to 13 residues.

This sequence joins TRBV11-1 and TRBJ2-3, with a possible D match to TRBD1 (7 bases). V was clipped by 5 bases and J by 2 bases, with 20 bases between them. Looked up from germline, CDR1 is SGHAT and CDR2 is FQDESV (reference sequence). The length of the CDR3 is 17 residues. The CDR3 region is CASSRPSGGPSTDTQYF. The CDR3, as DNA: TGTGCCAGCAGCCGTCCTTCAGGGGGGCCCTCCACAGATACGCAGTATTTT. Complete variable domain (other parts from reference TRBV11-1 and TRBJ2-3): EAEVAQSPRYKITEKSQAVAFWCDPISGHATLYWYRQILGQGPELLVQFQDESVVDDSQLPKDRFSAERLKGVDSTLKIQPAELGDSAMYLCASSRPSGGPSTDTQYFGPGTRLTVL.

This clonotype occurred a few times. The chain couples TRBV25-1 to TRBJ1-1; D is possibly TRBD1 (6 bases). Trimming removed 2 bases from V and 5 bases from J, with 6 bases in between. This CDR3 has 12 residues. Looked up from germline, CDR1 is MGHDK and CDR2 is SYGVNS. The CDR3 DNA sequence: TGTGCCAGCAGTGAACAGGGGACTGAAGCTTTCTTT. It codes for CASSEQGTEAFF.